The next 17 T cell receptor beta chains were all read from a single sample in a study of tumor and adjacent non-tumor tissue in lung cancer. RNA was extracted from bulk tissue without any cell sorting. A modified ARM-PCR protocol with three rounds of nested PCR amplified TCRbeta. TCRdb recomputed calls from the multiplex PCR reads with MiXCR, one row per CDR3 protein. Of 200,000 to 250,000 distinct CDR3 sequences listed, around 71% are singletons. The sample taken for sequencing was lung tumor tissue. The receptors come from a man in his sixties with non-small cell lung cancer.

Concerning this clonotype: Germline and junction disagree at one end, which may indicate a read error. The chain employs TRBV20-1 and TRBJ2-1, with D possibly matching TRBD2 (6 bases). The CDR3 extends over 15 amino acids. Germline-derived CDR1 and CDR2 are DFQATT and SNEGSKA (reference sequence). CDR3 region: CSVRETSSVANEQFF. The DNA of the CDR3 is TGCAGTGTTAGAGAAACTAGCAGTGTAGCCAATGAGCAGTTCTTC.

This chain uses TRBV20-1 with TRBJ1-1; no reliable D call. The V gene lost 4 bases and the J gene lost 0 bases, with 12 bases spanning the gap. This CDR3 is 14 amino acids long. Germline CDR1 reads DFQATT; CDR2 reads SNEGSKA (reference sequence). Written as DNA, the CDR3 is TGCAGTGCTAAAAACAGAGCCCTGAACACTGAAGCTTTCTTT. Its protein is CSAKNRALNTEAFF.

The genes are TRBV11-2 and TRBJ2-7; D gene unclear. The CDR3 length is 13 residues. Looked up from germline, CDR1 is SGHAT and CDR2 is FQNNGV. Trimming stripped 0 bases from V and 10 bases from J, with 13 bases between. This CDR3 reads CASSLDTLCNQYF. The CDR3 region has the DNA TGTGCCAGCAGCTTAGACACGCTCTGCAATCAGTACTTC.

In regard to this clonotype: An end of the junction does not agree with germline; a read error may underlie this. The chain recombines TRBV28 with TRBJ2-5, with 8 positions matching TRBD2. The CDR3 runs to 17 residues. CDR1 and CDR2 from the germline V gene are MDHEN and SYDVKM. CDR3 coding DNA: TGTGCCAACAGTCTTCGGGAGGGGGGGGCCTCCCAAGAGACCCAGTACTTC. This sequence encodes CANSLREGGASQETQYF.

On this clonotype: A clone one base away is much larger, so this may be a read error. CDR3 DNA sequence: TGCAGTGCTAGAGGACTAGCGGAAACCCAAGAGACCCAGTACTTC. Translated: CSARGLAETQETQYF. This sequence joins TRBV20-1 and TRBJ2-5; 9 positions match TRBD2. V was clipped by 1 base and J by 1 base; unmatched bases: 4. The length of the CDR3 is 15 residues. In germline, CDR1 is DFQATT, CDR2 SNEGSKA (reference sequence).

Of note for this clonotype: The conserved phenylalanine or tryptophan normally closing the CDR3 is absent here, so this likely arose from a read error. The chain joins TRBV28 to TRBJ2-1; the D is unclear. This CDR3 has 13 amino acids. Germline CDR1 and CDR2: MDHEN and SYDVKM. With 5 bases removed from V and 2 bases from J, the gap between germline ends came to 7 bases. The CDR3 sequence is CASSAPPYNEQFC. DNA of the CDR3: TGTGCCAGCAGTGCACCCCCCTACAATGAGCAGTTCTGC.

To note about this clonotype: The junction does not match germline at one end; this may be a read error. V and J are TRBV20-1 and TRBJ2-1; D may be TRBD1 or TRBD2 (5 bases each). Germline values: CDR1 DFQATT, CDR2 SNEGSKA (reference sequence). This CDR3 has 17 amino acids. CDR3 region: CSATRDGQINSYNKQFF. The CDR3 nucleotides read TGCAGTGCAACTCGGGACGGCCAAATCAACTCCTACAATAAGCAGTTCTTC.

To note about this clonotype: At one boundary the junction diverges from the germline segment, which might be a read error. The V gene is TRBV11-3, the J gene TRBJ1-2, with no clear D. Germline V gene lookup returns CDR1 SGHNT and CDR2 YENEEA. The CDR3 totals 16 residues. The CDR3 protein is CATSSPTSWANYGYTF. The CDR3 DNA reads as TGTGCCACCAGCAGCCCGACCTCATGGGCTAACTATGGCTACACCTTC.

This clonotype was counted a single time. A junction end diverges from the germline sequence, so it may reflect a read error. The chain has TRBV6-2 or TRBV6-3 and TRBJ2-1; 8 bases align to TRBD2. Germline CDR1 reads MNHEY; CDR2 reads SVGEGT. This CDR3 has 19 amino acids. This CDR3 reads CASIYPTGMVAGRGHEQFF. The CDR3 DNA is TGTGCCAGCATTTACCCTACGGGGATGGTAGCGGGAAGAGGACATGAGCAGTTCTTC.

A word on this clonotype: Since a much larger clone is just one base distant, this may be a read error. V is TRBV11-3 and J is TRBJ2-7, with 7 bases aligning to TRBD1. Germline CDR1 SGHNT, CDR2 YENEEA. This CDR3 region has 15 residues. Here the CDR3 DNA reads TGTGCCAGCAGCTCTAAGGGGGCGCGGACCTACGGGCAGTACTTC. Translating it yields CASSSKGARTYGQYF.

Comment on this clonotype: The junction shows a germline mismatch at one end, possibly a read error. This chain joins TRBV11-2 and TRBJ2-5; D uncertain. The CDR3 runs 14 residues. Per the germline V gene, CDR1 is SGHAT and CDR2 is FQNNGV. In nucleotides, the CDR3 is TGTGCCAGCGGCTTTCTCGAGGTCCAAGATACCCAGTACTTC. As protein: CASGFLEVQDTQYF.

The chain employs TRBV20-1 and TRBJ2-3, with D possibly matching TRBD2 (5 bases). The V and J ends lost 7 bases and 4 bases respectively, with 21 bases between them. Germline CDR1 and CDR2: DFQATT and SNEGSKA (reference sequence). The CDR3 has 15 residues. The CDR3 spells CSVNRRVSGSDTQYF. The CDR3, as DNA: TGCAGTGTTAATAGGCGGGTGTCGGGCTCAGATACGCAGTATTTT.

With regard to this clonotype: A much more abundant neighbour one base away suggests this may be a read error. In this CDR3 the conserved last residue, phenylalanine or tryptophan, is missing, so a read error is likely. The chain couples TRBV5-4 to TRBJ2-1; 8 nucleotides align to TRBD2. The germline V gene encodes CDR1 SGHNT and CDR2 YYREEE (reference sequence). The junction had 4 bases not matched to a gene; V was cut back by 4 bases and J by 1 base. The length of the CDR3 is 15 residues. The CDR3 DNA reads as TGTGCCAGCAGCCGTAGCGGGGCGTCCTACAATGAGCAGTTCTTA. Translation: CASSRSGASYNEQFL.

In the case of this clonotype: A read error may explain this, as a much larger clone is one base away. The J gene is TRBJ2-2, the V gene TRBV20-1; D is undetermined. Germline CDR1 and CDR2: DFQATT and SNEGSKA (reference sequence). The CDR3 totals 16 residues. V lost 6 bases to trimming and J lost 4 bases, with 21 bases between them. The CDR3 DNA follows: TGCAGTGCCACTAAAGCCGGCGGAACCTCCACCGGGGAGCTGTTTTTT. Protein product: CSATKAGGTSTGELFF.

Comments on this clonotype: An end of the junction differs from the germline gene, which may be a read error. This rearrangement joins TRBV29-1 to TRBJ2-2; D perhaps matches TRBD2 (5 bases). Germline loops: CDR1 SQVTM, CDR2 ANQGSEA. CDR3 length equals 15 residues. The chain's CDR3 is CSVGLIGINTGELLF. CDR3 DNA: TGCAGCGTTGGCCTGATAGGGATTAACACCGGGGAGCTGCTTTTT.

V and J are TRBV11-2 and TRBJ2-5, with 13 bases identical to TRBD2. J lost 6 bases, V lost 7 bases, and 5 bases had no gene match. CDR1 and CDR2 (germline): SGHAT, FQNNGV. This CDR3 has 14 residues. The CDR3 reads CASNTSGGAKTQYF. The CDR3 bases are TGTGCCAGCAACACTAGCGGGGGGGCTAAGACCCAGTACTTC.

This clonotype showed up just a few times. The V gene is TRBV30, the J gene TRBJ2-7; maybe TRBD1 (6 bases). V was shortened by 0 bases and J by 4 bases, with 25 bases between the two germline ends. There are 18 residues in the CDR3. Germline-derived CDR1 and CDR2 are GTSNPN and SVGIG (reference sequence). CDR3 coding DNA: TGTGCCTGGAGTGTGGGACACGAACACCCCAAGCCCACTTACGAGCAGTACTTC. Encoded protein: CAWSVGHEHPKPTYEQYF. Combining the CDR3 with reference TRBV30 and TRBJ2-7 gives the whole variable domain SQTIHQWPATLVQPVGSPLSLECTVEGTSNPNLYWYRQAAGRGLQLLFYSVGIGQISSEVPQNLSASRPQDRQFILSSKKLLLSDSGFYLCAWSVGHEHPKPTYEQYFGPGTRLTVT.